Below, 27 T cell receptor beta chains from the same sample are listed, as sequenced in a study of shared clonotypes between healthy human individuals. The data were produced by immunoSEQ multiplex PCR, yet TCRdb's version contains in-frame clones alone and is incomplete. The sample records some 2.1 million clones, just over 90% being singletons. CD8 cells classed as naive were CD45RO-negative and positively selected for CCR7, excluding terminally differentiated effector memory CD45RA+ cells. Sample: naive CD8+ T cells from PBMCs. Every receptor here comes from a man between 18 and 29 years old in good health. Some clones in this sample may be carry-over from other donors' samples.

The CDR3 DNA reads as TGCGCCAGCAGCCAAGAGTCCGGGATCGGCAAAAACATTCAGTACTTC. Amino acids: CASSQESGIGKNIQYF. This sequence joins TRBV4-3 and TRBJ2-4; D is possibly TRBD2 (5 bases). The germline V gene encodes CDR1 LGHNA and CDR2 YSLEER. The CDR3 length is 16 residues. V lost 0 bases to trimming and J lost 3 bases, with 12 bases between them.

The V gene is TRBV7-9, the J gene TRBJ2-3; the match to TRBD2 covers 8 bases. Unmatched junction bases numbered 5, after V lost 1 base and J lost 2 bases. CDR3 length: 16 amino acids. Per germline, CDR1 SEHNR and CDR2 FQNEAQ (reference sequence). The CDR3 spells CASSLELAVATDTQYF. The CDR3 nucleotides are TGTGCCAGCAGCTTAGAACTAGCGGTAGCCACAGATACGCAGTATTTT.

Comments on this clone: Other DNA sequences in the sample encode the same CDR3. Here the CDR3 reads CASSLVGARNQPQHF. The CDR3 DNA is TGTGCCAGCAGTTTAGTGGGGGCGCGAAATCAGCCCCAGCATTTT. V usage is TRBV27 and J usage is TRBJ1-5; possible D gene TRBD1, 6 bases. Looked up from germline, CDR1 is MNHEY and CDR2 is SMNVEV (reference sequence). V was clipped by 2 bases and J by 4 bases, with 12 bases between them. The CDR3 is 15 amino acids.

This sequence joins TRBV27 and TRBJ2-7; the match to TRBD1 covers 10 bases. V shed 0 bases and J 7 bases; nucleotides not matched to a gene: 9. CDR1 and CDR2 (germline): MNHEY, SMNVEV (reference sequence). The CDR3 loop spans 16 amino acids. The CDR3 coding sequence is TGTGCCAGCAGTTTATCCGCCGGGACAGGGGTAGGAGAGCAGTACTTC. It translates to CASSLSAGTGVGEQYF.

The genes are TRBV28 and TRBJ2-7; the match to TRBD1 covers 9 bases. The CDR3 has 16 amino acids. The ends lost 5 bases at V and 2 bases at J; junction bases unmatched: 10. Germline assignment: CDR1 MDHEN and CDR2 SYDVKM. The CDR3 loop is CASSPMFRTGAYEQYF. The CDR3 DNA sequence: TGTGCCAGCAGTCCAATGTTTAGGACAGGGGCCTACGAGCAGTACTTC.

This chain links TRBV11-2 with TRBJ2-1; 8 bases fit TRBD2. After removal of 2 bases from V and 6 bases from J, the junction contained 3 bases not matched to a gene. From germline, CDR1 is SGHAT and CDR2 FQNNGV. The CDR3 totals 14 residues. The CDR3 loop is CASSLIAGINEQFF. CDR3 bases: TGTGCCAGCAGCTTAATAGCGGGAATCAATGAGCAGTTCTTC.

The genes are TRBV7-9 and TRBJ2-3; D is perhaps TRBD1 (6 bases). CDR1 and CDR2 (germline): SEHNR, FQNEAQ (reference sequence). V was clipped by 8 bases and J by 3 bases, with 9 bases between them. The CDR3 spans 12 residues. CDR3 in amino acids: CASLGQTDTQYF. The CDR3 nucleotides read TGTGCCAGCTTAGGACAGACAGATACGCAGTATTTT. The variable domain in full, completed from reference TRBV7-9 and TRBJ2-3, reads DTGVSQNPRHKITKRGQNVTFRCDPISEHNRLYWYRQTLGQGPEFLTYFQNEAQLEKSRLLSDRFSAERPKGSFSTLEIQRTEQGDSAMYLCASLGQTDTQYFGPGTRLTVL.

Written as DNA, the CDR3 is TGTGCCAGCAGTTTGAGGTCCGAGAATGAGCAGTTCTTC. Translation: CASSLRSENEQFF. This chain links TRBV28 with TRBJ2-1; D gene ambiguous. V was shortened by 3 bases and J by 7 bases, with 10 bases between the two germline ends. The CDR3 consists of 13 residues. Germline loops: CDR1 MDHEN, CDR2 SYDVKM.

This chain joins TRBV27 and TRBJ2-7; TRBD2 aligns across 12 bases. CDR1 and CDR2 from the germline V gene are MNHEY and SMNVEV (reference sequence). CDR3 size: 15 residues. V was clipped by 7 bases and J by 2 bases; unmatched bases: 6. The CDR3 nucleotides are TGTGCCAGCACCTCTAGCGGGAGGGTAACCTACGAGCAGTACTTC. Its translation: CASTSSGRVTYEQYF.

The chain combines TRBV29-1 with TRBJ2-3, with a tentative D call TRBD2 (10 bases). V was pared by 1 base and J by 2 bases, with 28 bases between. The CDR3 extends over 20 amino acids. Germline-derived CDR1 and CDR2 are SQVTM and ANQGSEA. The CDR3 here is CSVEGDRALGLAVFTDTQYF. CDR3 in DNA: TGCAGCGTTGAAGGGGACAGGGCCCTAGGACTAGCGGTTTTCACAGATACGCAGTATTTT.

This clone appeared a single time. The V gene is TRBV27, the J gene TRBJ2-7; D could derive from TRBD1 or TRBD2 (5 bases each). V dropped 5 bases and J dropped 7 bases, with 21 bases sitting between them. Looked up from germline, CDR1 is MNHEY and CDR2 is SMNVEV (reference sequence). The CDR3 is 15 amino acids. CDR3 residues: CASSPSGTEEEEQYF. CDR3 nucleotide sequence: TGTGCCAGCAGTCCGAGTGGGACGGAGGAGGAAGAGCAGTACTTC.

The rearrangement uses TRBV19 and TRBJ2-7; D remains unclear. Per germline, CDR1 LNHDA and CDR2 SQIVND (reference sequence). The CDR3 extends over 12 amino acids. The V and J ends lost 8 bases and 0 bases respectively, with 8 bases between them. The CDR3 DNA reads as TGTGCCAGTGCAGGTAGCTCCTACGAGCAGTACTTC. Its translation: CASAGSSYEQYF.

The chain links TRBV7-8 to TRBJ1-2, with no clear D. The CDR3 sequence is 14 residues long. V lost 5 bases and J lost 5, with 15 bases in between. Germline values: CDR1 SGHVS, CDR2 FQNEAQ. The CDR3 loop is CASSPSGVGYGYTF. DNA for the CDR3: TGTGCCAGCAGCCCCAGCGGGGTAGGGTATGGCTACACCTTC.

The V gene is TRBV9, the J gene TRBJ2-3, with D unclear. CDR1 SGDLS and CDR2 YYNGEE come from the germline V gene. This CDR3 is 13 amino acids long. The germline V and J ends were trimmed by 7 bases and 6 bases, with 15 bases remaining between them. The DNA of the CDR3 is TGTGCCAGCGCCTCACTGATCGGGGATACGCAGTATTTT. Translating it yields CASASLIGDTQYF.

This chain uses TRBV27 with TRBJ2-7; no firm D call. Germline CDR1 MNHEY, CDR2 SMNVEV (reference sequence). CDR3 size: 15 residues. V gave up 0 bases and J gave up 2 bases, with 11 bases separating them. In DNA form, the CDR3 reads TGTGCCAGCAGTTTATCGGCGGAGCAGACCTACGAGCAGTACTTC. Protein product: CASSLSAEQTYEQYF.

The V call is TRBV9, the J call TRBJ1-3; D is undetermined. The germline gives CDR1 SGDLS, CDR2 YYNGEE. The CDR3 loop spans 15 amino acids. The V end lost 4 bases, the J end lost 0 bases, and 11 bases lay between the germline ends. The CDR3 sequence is CASSLNSFSGNTIYF. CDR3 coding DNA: TGTGCCAGCAGCCTCAACAGTTTCTCTGGAAACACCATATATTTT.

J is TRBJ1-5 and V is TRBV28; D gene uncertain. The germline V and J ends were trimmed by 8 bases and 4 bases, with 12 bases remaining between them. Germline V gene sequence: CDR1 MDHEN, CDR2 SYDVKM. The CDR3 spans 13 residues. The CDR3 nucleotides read TGTGCCAGCGAGAAAGAAGAAAATCAGCCCCAGCATTTT. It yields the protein CASEKEENQPQHF.

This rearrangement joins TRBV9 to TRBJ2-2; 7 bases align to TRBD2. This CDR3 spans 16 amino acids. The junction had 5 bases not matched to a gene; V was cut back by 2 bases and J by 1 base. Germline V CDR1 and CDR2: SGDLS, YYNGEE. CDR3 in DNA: TGTGCCAGCAGCGTTAGCGGGCCCCTGAACACCGGGGAGCTGTTTTTT. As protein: CASSVSGPLNTGELFF.

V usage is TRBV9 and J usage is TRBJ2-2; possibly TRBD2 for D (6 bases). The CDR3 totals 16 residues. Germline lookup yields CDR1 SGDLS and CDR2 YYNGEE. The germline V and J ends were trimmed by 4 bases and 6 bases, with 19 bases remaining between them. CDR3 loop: CASSPRTGGVPGELFF. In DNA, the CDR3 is TGTGCCAGCAGCCCTCGGACTGGCGGGGTCCCCGGGGAGCTGTTTTTT.

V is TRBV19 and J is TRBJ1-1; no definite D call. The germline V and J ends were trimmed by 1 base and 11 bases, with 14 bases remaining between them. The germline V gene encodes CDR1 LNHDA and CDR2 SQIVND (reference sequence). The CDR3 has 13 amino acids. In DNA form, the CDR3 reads TGTGCCAGTAGTATAGGGCTGTGGATATTTGCTTTCTTT. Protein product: CASSIGLWIFAFF.

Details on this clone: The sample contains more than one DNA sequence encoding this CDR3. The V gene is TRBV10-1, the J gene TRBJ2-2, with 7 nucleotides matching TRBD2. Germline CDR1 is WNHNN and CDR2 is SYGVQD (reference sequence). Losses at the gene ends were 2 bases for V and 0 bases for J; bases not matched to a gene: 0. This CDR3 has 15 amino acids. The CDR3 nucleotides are TGCGCCAGCAGTGAGGGACTAGCGAACACCGGGGAGCTGTTTTTT. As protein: CASSEGLANTGELFF.

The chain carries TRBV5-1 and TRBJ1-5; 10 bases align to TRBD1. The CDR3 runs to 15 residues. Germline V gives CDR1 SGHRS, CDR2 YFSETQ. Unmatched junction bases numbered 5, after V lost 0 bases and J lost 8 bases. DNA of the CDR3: TGCGCCAGCAGCTTGGTCGGGGGGACAGGGGAGCCCCAGCATTTT. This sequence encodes CASSLVGGTGEPQHF.

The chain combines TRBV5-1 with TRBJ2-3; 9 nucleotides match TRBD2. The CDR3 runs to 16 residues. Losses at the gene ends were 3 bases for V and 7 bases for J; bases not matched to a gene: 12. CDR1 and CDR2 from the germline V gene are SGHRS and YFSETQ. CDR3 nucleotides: TGCGCCAGCAGCTGGCCGGAGATAGCGGGAGACCATACGCAGTATTTT. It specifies CASSWPEIAGDHTQYF.

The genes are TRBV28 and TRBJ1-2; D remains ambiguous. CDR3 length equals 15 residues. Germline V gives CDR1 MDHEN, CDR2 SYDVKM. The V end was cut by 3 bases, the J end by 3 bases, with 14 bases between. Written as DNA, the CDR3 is TGTGCCAGCAGTTTCCGCTATGACCGATACTATGGCTACACCTTC. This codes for CASSFRYDRYYGYTF.

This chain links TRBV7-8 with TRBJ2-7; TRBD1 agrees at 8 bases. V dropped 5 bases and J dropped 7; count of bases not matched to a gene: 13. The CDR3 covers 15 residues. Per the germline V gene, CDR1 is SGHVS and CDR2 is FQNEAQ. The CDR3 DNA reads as TGTGCCAGCAGCCCTCACAGGGGGGCGGGGTGGGAGCAGTACTTC. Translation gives CASSPHRGAGWEQYF.

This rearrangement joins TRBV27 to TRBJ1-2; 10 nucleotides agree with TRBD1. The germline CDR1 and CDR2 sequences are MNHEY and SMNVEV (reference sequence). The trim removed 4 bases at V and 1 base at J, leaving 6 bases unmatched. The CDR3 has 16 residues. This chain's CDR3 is CASSSYGQGDNYGYTF. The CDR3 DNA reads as TGTGCCAGCAGTTCCTACGGACAGGGGGATAACTATGGCTACACCTTC.

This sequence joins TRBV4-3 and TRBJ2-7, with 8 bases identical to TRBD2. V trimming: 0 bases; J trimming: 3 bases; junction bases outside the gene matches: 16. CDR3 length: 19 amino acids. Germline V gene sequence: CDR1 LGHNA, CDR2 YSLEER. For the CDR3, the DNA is TGCGCCAGCAGCCAAGATTTAGGGTCTAGCGGGCGCCAGTACTACGAGCAGTACTTC. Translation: CASSQDLGSSGRQYYEQYF.